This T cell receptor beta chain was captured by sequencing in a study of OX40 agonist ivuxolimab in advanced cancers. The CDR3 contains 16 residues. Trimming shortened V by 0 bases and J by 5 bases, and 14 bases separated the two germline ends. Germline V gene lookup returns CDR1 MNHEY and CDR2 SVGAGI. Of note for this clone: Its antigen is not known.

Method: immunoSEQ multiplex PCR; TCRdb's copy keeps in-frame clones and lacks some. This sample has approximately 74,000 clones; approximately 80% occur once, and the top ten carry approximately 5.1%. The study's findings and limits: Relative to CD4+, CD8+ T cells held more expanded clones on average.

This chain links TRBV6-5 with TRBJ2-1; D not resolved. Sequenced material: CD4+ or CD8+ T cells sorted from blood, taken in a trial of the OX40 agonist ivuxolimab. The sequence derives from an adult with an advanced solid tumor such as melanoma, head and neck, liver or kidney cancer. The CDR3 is CASSYSIATGHNEQFF. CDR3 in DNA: TGTGCCAGCAGTTACTCGATCGCGACCGGACACAATGAGCAGTTCTTC.